A selection of T cell receptor beta chains follows, all from one sample in a study of shared clonotypes between healthy human individuals. TCRdb keeps only in-frame clones here, not all; method: immunoSEQ multiplex PCR. The sample has 2 million to 2.5 million clones; 80% to 95% are singletons. The material sequenced was naive CD4+ T cells from PBMCs. These TCRs come from a man aged 18 to 35 in good health. Some clones in this sample may be carry-over from other donors' samples. Both conserved end residues are part of each CDR3. The D gene is left open where the match is weak. Not every row has a clone size; where given, it reads once, few, many or a size class.

>15|TRBD1|TRBJ1-2|TRBV7-2|.
CASSPGQGAVDGYTF
TGTGCCAGCAGCCCAGGACAGGGGGCAGTGGATGGCTACACCTTC
>13|.|TRBJ1-1|TRBV28|.
CASRSGLNTEAFF
TGTGCCAGCAGGTCAGGATTGAACACTGAAGCTTTCTTT
>15|.|TRBJ2-1|TRBV18|.
CASSPSTSSYNEQFF
TGTGCCAGCTCACCGAGCACGAGCTCCTACAATGAGCAGTTCTTC
>15|.|TRBJ2-5|TRBV2|once
CASSDTGTSQETQYF
TGTGCCAGCAGTGATACCGGGACAAGCCAAGAGACCCAGTACTTC
>13|TRBD1|TRBJ1-1|TRBV5-4|.
CASSSDRGTEAFF
TGTGCCAGCAGCTCCGACAGGGGCACTGAAGCTTTCTTT
>17|.|TRBJ2-7|TRBV10-1|.
CASSEIGGEQGDYEQYF
TGCGCCAGCAGTGAAATAGGGGGGGAGCAGGGGGACTACGAGCAGTACTTC
>12|.|TRBJ2-4|TRBV6-4|.
CASSGPRGIQYF
TGTGCCAGCTCGGGACCAAGGGGCATTCAGTACTTC
>13|TRBD1|TRBJ1-3|TRBV28|.
CASRTGEWNTIYF
TGTGCCAGCCGGACAGGGGAGTGGAACACCATATATTTT
>14|TRBD2|TRBJ2-7|TRBV29-1|.
CSVGGRAFYYEQYF
TGCAGCGTTGGCGGGAGGGCCTTTTACTACGAGCAGTACTTC
>19|TRBD1|TRBJ2-3|TRBV28|.
CASSFPGLGQGAVADTQYF
TGTGCCAGCAGTTTCCCGGGGTTGGGGCAGGGGGCGGTGGCAGATACGCAGTATTTT
>17|TRBD2|TRBJ2-1|TRBV10-1|.
CASSDTLTSDGDNEQFF
TGCGCCAGCAGTGATACTTTGACTAGCGACGGGGACAATGAGCAGTTCTTC
>15|.|TRBJ2-7|TRBV6-1|.
CASSDEEVLYYEQYF
TGTGCCAGCAGTGATGAAGAGGTCCTCTACTACGAGCAGTACTTC
>15|TRBD2|TRBJ2-7|TRBV5-8|.
CASITPGGGGYEQYF
TGTGCCAGCATTACCCCCGGGGGGGGCGGATACGAGCAGTACTTC
>14|.|TRBJ1-5|TRBV2|.
CATGSGNSNQPQHF
TGTGCCACCGGTTCGGGGAATAGCAATCAGCCCCAGCATTTT
>16|.|TRBJ2-3|TRBV4-3|.
CASSQDGRSATDTQYF
TGCGCCAGCAGCCAAGATGGTAGAAGCGCCACAGATACGCAGTATTTT
>13|.|TRBJ2-7|TRBV6-1|once
CASSEGQTYEQYF
TGTGCCAGCAGTGAAGGTCAAACCTACGAGCAGTACTTC
>13|.|TRBJ1-2|TRBV28|once
CASSYGGGYGYTF
TGTGCCAGCAGTTATGGGGGGGGCTATGGCTACACCTTC
>13|.|TRBJ1-1|TRBV29-1|few
CSVSGRANTEAFF
TGCAGCGTTTCTGGACGGGCGAACACTGAAGCTTTCTTT
>15|TRBD2|TRBJ2-7|TRBV18|.
CASSPKGTSLGEQYF
TGTGCCAGCTCACCAAAAGGGACTAGTTTAGGCGAGCAGTACTTC
>15|.|TRBJ1-1|TRBV12-2|.
CASRLLEGTDVEAFF
TGTGCAAGTCGCTTGTTAGAAGGGACAGACGTAGAAGCTTTCTTT
>14|TRBD1|TRBJ1-2|TRBV6-5|.
CASRRQGAKHGYTF
TGTGCCAGCAGAAGACAGGGGGCGAAACATGGCTACACCTTC
>12|.|TRBJ1-5|TRBV2|few
CASGLRGQPQHF
TGTGCCAGCGGACTGAGGGGCCAGCCCCAGCATTTT
>16|.|TRBJ2-1|TRBV18|.
CASSPGFSSSYNEQFF
TGTGCCAGCTCCCCGGGGTTTAGTAGCTCCTACAATGAGCAGTTCTTC
>13|.|TRBJ1-4|TRBV5-6|.
CASSRMAGEKLFF
TGTGCCAGCAGCCGTATGGCCGGGGAAAAACTGTTTTTT
>15|TRBD1|TRBJ2-1|TRBV7-3|.
CASSQDRGGYNEQFF
TGTGCCAGCAGTCAAGACAGGGGGGGATACAATGAGCAGTTCTTC
>13|TRBD2|TRBJ2-7|TRBV2|.
CASSAGLGGEQYF
TGTGCCAGCAGTGCCGGACTAGGAGGCGAGCAGTACTTC
>13|.|TRBJ2-7|TRBV5-1|.
CASNRDGNYEQYF
TGCGCCAGCAACAGGGACGGAAACTACGAGCAGTACTTC
>14|.|TRBJ2-1|TRBV9|.
CASSGSTGGYEQFF
TGTGCCAGCAGCGGAAGCACCGGTGGTTATGAGCAGTTCTTC
>11|.|TRBJ2-1|TRBV28|few
CASSLADEQFF
TGTGCCAGCAGTTTAGCAGATGAGCAGTTCTTC
>14|.|TRBJ2-3|TRBV7-2|.
CASSLGIAYDTQYF
TGTGCCAGCAGCTTAGGGATAGCCTACGATACGCAGTATTTT
>13|.|TRBJ1-1|TRBV7-3|few
CASRVAMNTEAFF
TGTGCCAGCAGGGTGGCGATGAACACTGAAGCTTTCTTT
>12|.|TRBJ2-2|TRBV30|.
CALGVGTGELFF
TGTGCCTTGGGGGTGGGCACCGGGGAGCTGTTTTTT
>15|TRBD1|TRBJ2-7|TRBV6-1|.
CASKNTDRRSYEQYF
TGTGCCAGCAAAAATACGGACAGGCGCTCCTACGAGCAGTACTTC
>8|.|TRBJ1-2|TRBV28|once
CATAPYTF
TGTGCCACCGCCCCCTACACCTTC
>14|.|TRBJ1-3|TRBV30|.
CAWSVEETGNTIYF
TGTGCCTGGAGTGTAGAAGAAACTGGAAACACCATATATTTT
>13|.|TRBJ1-2|TRBV27|once
CASSGTALYGYTF
TGTGCCAGCAGTGGGACGGCGCTCTATGGCTACACCTTC
>15|.|TRBJ2-3|TRBV5-1|.
CASSLADGSTDTQYF
TGCGCCAGCAGCTTGGCGGACGGATCTACAGATACGCAGTATTTT
>17|TRBD2|TRBJ2-1|TRBV5-1|.
CASSFIGSSGPPSEQFF
TGCGCCAGCAGCTTCATTGGGTCTAGCGGGCCCCCAAGTGAGCAGTTCTTC
>15|TRBD1|TRBJ2-5|TRBV11-1|once
CASSTLVGGGETQYF
TGTGCCAGCAGCACCCTCGTAGGGGGCGGAGAGACCCAGTACTTC
>15|.|TRBJ1-1|TRBV14|few
CASSQVLDMNTEAFF
TGTGCCAGCAGCCAAGTTTTGGATATGAACACTGAAGCTTTCTTT